This TCR beta chain was retrieved from a study of cytomegalovirus exposure and HLA in healthy donors. The PCR was carried out with 60 Vbeta primers and 13 Jbeta primers. The method was immunoSEQ multiplex PCR; TCRdb's version includes in-frame clones alone and lacks a portion of them. The sample includes about 150,000 clones, around three quarters of them seen just once. Only a few counts were recorded for this clone. The CDR3 spans 14 residues. Trimming stripped 3 bases from V and 6 bases from J, with 14 bases between. Germline CDR1 reads MNHEY; CDR2 reads SMNVEV (reference sequence). The sequencing sample was made of PBMCs. The chain has TRBV27 and TRBJ2-5; tentatively, D is TRBD2 (6 bases). The sequence came from a man between 40 and 49 years old in good health and CMV-seropositive. CDR3 nucleotide sequence: TGTGCCAGCAGTTTGGAGGGTGAATTGAAGACCCAGTACTTC. As protein: CASSLEGELKTQYF.